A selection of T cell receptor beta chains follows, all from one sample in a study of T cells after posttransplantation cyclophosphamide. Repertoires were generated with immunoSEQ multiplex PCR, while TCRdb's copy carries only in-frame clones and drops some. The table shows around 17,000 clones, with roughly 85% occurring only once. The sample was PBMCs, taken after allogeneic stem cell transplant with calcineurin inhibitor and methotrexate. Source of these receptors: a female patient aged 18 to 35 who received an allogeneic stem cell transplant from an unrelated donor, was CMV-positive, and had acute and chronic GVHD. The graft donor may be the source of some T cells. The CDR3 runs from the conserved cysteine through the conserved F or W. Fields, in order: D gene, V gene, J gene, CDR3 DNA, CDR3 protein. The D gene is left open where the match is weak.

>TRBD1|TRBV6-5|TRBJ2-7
TGTGCCAGCAAACCGGGACAGGGTCTCTACGAGCAGTACTTC
CASKPGQGLYEQYF
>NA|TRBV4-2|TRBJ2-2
TGTGCCAGCAGCCAAGATGACTTCGGGGCGAACACCGGGGAGCTGTTTTTT
CASSQDDFGANTGELFF
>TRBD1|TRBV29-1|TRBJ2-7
TGCAGCGGCAGGGACAGGGGGCGCGAGCAGTACTTC
CSGRDRGREQYF
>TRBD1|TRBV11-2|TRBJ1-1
TGTGCCAGCAGCTTACCGACAGGGAGCACTGAAGCTTTCTTT
CASSLPTGSTEAFF
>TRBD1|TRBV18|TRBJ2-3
TGTGCCAGCTCAGGGGACAGGGCAGATACGCAGTATTTT
CASSGDRADTQYF
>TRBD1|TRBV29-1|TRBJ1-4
TGCAGCGCCCAAACGACAGGGTTGGTAAAACTGTTTTTT
CSAQTTGLVKLFF
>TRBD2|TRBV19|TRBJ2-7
TGTGCCAGTAGTAGGGGAACCGGGACTAGCGGGAGAAGTGGCGAGCAGTACTTC
CASSRGTGTSGRSGEQYF
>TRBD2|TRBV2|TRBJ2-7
TGTGCCAGCAGTGAAGGGGGAGGGCAGTACTACGAGCAGTACTTC
CASSEGGGQYYEQYF
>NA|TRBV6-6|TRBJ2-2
TGTGCCAGCAGTCGACGGCAGGCGAACACCGGGGAGCTGTTTTTT
CASSRRQANTGELFF
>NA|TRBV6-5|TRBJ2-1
TGTGCCAGCAGTTACGACAACTACAATGAGCAGTTCTTC
CASSYDNYNEQFF